This T cell receptor (beta chain) derives from a study of control samples from healthy donors and cancer patients. V lost 5 bases and J lost 4, with 8 bases in between. The CDR3 has 13 amino acids. Germline loops: CDR1 SEHNR, CDR2 FQNEAQ (reference sequence). This clone was counted a single time. Profiled with immunoSEQ multiplex PCR; TCRdb holds only in-frame clones, not every one. The sample lists about 80,000 clones, 91% occurring once. The V and J genes are TRBV7-9 and TRBJ1-4; no firm D call. The specimen was blood. The sequence was collected from a man aged 45-65 years in good health. This CDR3 is CASSIGGNEKLFF. The CDR3 DNA sequence: TGTGCCAGCAGCATTGGTGGTAATGAAAAACTGTTTTTT.